This section outlines one T cell receptor (beta chain) sequence together with its context. Its specificity is not known. The CDR3 contains 15 residues. Trimming removed 4 bases at V and 9 bases at J, with 19 bases between. In germline, CDR1 is MGHDK, CDR2 SYGVNS. The data originate from a study of CD8 T cells in ankylosing spondylitis. Findings and limits, study-wide: Researchers report that disease-linked clones proved CD8+ and relatively rare in peripheral blood. A TCR beta motif made of fewer than ten highly homologous variants seemed typical of ankylosing spondylitis blood.

TCRdb used MiXCR to reprocess the 5' RACE reads, holding one entry per CDR3 protein. Of around 390,000 distinct CDR3 sequences in the sample, 20% to 25% were seen once. Specimen: blood, either unsorted or a sorted T cell fraction (not recorded which). The chain combines TRBV25-1 with TRBJ2-1, with unresolved D. This receptor was taken from a male donor with ankylosing spondylitis. The CDR3 sequence: CASSGSSPPNGEQFF. CDR3 sequence (DNA): TGTGCCAGCAGTGGATCTTCCCCCCCGAATGGTGAGCAGTTCTTC.